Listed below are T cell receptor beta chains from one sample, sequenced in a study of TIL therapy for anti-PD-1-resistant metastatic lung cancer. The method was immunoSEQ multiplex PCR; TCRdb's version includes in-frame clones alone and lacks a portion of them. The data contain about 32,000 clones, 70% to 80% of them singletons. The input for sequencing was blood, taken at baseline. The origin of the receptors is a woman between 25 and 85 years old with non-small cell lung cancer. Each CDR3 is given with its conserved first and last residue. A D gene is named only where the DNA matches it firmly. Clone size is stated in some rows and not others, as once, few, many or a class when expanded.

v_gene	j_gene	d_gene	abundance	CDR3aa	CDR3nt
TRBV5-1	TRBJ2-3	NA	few	CASSFVGIDGTQYF	TGCGCCAGCAGCTTCGTCGGGATTGATGGTACGCAGTATTTT
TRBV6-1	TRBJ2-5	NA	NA	CASRGQGRQETQYF	TGTGCCAGCAGGGGTCAGGGTCGCCAAGAGACCCAGTACTTC
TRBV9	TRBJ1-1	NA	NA	CASSVDGYLAFF	TGTGCCAGCAGCGTAGATGGGTACTTGGCTTTCTTT
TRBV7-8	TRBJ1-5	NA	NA	CASSRTRAYSNQPQHF	TGTGCCAGCAGCCGGACTCGGGCCTATAGCAATCAGCCCCAGCATTTT
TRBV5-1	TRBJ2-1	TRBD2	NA	CASSPGLAYNEQFF	TGCGCCAGCAGCCCGGGACTAGCGTACAATGAGCAGTTCTTC
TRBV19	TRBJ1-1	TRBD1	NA	CASSKGQGVGTEAFF	TGTGCCAGTAGTAAGGGACAGGGTGTCGGCACTGAAGCTTTCTTT
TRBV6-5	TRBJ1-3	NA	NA	CASTTVLRNTIYF	TGTGCCAGCACCACCGTCCTCCGAAACACCATATATTTT
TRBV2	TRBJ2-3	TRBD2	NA	CASRKGLANRDTQYF	TGTGCCAGCAGGAAGGGACTAGCCAACAGAGATACGCAGTATTTT
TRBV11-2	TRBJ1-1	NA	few	CASSLGTGQAFF	TGTGCCAGCAGCTTAGGTACTGGCCAAGCTTTCTTT
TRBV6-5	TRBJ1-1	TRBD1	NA	CASSYSNPGTGDEAFF	TGTGCCAGCAGTTACTCGAATCCCGGGACAGGGGATGAAGCTTTCTTT
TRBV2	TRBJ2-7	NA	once	CASSQGTYEQYF	TGTGCCAGCAGTCAGGGAACCTACGAGCAGTACTTC
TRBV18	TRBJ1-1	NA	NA	CASSPPGTLRIGAFF	TGTGCCAGCTCACCCCCCGGGACACTCCGAATTGGAGCTTTCTTT
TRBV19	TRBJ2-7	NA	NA	CASSMQWPRPGERYEQYF	TGTGCCAGTAGTATGCAATGGCCCCGGCCAGGGGAACGCTACGAGCAGTACTTC
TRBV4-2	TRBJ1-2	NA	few	CASSQERLGAQNYGYTF	TGTGCCAGCAGCCAAGAAAGACTCGGGGCCCAGAACTATGGCTACACCTTC
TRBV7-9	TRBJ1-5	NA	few	CASSLAGQPQHF	TGTGCCAGCAGCTTAGCTGGTCAGCCCCAGCATTTT
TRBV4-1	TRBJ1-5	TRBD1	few	CASSQGGQGNQPQHF	TGCGCCAGCAGCCAAGGCGGACAGGGAAATCAGCCCCAGCATTTT
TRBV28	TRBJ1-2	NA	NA	CASSFSGRNNYGYTF	TGTGCCAGCAGTTTTTCGGGCAGGAACAACTATGGCTACACCTTC
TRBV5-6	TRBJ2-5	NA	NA	CASSLVGLETQYF	TGTGCCAGCAGCTTGGTAGGTCTGGAGACCCAGTACTTC
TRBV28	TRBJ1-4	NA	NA	CASSSSPFMRPTNEKLFF	TGTGCCAGCAGTTCAAGTCCCTTTATGCGACCAACTAATGAAAAACTGTTTTTT
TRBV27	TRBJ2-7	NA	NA	CASTRTSASYEQYF	TGTGCCAGCACCCGGACCTCAGCTTCCTACGAGCAGTACTTC
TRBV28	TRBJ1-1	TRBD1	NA	CASSAYRGRYTEAFF	TGTGCCAGCAGTGCTTACAGGGGGAGATACACTGAAGCTTTCTTT
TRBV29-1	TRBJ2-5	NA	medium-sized	CSVVVATQYF	TGCAGCGTTGTCGTAGCGACCCAGTACTTC
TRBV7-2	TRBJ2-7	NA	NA	CASSFGRDYEQYF	TGTGCCAGCAGCTTCGGGCGAGACTACGAGCAGTACTTC
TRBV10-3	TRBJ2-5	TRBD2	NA	CAISEPLTSGREVETQYF	TGTGCCATCAGTGAGCCTTTGACTAGCGGGAGGGAGGTTGAGACCCAGTACTTC
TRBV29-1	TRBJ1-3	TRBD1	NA	CSARTTGRNTIYF	TGCAGCGCCCGTACGACAGGGAGGAACACCATATATTTT
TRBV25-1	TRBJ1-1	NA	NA	CASRHTDREEAFF	TGTGCCAGCAGACACACTGACCGGGAAGAGGCTTTCTTT
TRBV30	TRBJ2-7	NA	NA	CAWSEQGYEQYF	TGTGCCTGGAGTGAACAGGGCTACGAGCAGTACTTC
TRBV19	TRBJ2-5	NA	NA	CASREYQETQYF	TGTGCCAGTAGAGAGTACCAAGAGACCCAGTACTTC
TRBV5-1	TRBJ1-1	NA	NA	CASSWERAGAEAFF	TGCGCCAGCAGCTGGGAGCGGGCAGGTGCTGAAGCTTTCTTT
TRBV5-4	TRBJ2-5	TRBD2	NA	CASSLRLAGGLETQYF	TGTGCCAGCAGCCTCAGACTAGCGGGAGGGCTAGAGACCCAGTACTTC
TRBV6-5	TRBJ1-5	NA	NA	CASRPDTLSNQPQHF	TGTGCCAGCAGGCCGGACACCCTTAGCAATCAGCCCCAGCATTTT
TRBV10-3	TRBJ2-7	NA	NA	CAISGGAHPYEQYF	TGTGCCATCAGTGGCGGGGCTCACCCCTACGAGCAGTACTTC
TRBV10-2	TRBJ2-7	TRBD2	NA	CASRDLGGRATMEQYF	TGCGCCAGCAGAGACCTTGGCGGGAGGGCCACGATGGAGCAGTACTTC
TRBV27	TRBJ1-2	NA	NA	CASSSLEENGYTF	TGTGCCAGCAGTTCACTGGAAGAAAATGGCTACACCTTC
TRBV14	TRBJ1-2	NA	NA	CASSPWTSRFTF	TGTGCCAGCAGCCCTTGGACCTCTAGGTTCACCTTC
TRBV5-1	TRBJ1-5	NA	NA	CASNKERGNQPQHF	TGCGCCAGCAACAAGGAGAGGGGGAATCAGCCCCAGCATTTT
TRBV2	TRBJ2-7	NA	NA	CASNPQYEQYF	TGTGCCAGCAACCCTCAGTACGAGCAGTACTTC
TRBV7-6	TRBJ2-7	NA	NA	CASSEYPTTDYEQYF	TGTGCCAGCAGCGAATACCCCACTACCGACTACGAGCAGTACTTC
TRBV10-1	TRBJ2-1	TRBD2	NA	CASKGLAGGEQFF	TGCGCCAGCAAGGGACTAGCGGGAGGTGAGCAGTTCTTC
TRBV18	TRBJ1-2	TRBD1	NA	CASSQGQATFGGYTF	TGTGCCAGCTCACAAGGACAGGCAACTTTCGGTGGCTACACCTTC
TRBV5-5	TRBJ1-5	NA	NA	CASSIGEGGNQPQHF	TGTGCCAGCAGCATAGGGGAAGGCGGCAATCAGCCCCAGCATTTT
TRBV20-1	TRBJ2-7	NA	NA	CSAREEYEQYF	TGCAGTGCTAGAGAGGAGTACGAGCAGTACTTC
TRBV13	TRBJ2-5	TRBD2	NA	CASSSQREEETQYF	TGTGCCAGCAGCTCCCAGCGGGAGGAAGAGACCCAGTACTTC
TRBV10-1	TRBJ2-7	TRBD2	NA	CASSPGLAVYEQYF	TGCGCCAGCAGCCCCGGACTAGCGGTATACGAGCAGTACTTC
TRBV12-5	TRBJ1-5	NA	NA	CASGDSYSNQPQHF	TGTGCTAGTGGTGACAGTTATAGCAATCAGCCCCAGCATTTT
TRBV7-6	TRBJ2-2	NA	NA	CASSSTLGVPGELFF	TGTGCCAGCAGCTCGACTTTGGGGGTCCCCGGGGAGCTGTTTTTT
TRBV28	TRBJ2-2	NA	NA	CASTPPLGGAVNTGELFF	TGTGCCAGCACTCCTCCCCTCGGGGGAGCGGTTAACACCGGGGAGCTGTTTTTT
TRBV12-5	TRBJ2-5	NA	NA	CASGFFGETQYF	TGTGCTAGTGGTTTTTTCGGGGAGACCCAGTACTTC
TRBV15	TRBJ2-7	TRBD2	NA	CATSRGSGTRGDEQYF	TGTGCCACCAGCAGAGGATCGGGGACTAGGGGGGACGAGCAGTACTTC
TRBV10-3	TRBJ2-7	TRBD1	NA	CAISGTGNEQYF	TGTGCCATCTCGGGGACAGGGAACGAGCAGTACTTC
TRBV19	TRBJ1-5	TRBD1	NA	CASSNRTFRTGRLRNQPQHF	TGTGCCAGTAGTAATCGGACCTTTCGGACAGGGAGGCTTCGCAATCAGCCCCAGCATTTT
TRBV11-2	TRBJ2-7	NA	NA	CASSSRDDGYEQYF	TGTGCCAGCAGCTCGAGGGACGATGGCTACGAGCAGTACTTC